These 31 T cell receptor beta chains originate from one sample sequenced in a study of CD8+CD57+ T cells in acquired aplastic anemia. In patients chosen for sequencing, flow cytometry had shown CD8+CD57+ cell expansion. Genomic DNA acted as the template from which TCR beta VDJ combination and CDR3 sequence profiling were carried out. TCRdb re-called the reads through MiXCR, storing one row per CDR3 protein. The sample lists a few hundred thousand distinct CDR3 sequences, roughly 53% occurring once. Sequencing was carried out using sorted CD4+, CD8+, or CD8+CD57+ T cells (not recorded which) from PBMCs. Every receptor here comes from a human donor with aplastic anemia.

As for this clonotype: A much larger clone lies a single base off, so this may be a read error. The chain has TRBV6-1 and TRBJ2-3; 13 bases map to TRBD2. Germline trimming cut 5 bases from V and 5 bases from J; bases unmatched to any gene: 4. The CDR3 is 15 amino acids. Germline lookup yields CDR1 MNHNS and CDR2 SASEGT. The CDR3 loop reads CASSWTSGGEDTQYF. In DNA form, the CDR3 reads TGTGCCAGCAGTTGGACTAGCGGGGGAGAAGATACGCAGTATTTT.

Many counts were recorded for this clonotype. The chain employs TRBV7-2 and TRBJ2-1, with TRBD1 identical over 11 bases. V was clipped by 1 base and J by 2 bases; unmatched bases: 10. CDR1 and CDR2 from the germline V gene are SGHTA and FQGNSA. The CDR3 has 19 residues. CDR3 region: CASSLGRDRGRNPYNEQFF. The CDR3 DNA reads TGTGCCAGCAGCTTAGGAAGGGACAGGGGGAGGAACCCCTACAATGAGCAGTTCTTC. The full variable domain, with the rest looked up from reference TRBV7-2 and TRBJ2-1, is GAGVSQSPSNKVTEKGKDVELRCDPISGHTALYWYRQSLGQGLEFLIYFQGNSAPDKSGLPSDRFSAERTGGSVSTLTIQRTQQEDSAVYLCASSLGRDRGRNPYNEQFFGPGTRLTVL.

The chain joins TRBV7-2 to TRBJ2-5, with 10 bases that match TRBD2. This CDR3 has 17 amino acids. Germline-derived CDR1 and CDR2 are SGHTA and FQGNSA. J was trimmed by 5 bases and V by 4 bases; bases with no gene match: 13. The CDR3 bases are TGTGCCAGCAGCTCGAGAAGCGGGGGGGGGGGCGGGGAGACCCAGTACTTC. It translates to CASSSRSGGGGGETQYF.

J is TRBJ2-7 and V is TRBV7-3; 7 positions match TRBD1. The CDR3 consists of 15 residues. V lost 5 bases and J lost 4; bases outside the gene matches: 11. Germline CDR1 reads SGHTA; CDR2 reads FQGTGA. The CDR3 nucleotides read TGTGCCAGCAGCAGCGTCGGGACAGTAAATTACGAGCAGTACTTC. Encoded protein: CASSSVGTVNYEQYF. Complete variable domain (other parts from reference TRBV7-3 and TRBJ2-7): GAGVSQTPSNKVTEKGKYVELRCDPISGHTALYWYRQSLGQGPEFLIYFQGTGAADDSGLPNDRFFAVRPEGSVSTLKIQRTERGDSAVYLCASSSVGTVNYEQYFGPGTRLTVT.

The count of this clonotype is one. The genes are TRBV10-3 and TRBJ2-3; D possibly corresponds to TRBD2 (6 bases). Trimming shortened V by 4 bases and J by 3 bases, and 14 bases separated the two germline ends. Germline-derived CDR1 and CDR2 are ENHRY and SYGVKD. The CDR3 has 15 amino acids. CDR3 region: CAISAGGRRTDTQYF. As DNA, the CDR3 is TGTGCCATCAGTGCAGGAGGGAGGAGGACAGATACGCAGTATTTT.

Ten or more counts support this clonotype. CDR3 nucleotides: TGCAGTGCTATGACAGGGGGCGCCTTCAATGAGCAGTTCTTC. This translates into CSAMTGGAFNEQFF. The chain is built from TRBV20-1 and TRBJ2-1; 10 bases fit TRBD1. Germline CDR1 is DFQATT and CDR2 is SNEGSKA (reference sequence). The V gene end was trimmed by 4 bases and the J gene end by 6 bases; junction bases not matched to a gene: 6. The CDR3 is made up of 14 amino acids.

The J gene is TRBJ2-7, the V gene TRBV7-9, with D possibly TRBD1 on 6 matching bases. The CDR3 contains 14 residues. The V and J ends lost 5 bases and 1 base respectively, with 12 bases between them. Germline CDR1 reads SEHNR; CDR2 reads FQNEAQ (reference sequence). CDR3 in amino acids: CASSVDRGSYEQYF. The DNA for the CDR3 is TGTGCCAGCAGCGTGGACAGAGGTTCCTACGAGCAGTACTTC.

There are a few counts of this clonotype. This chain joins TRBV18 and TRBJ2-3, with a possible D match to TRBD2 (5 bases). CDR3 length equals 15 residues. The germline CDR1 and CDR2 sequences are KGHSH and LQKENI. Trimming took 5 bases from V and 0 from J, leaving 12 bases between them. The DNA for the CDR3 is TGTGCCAGCTCAAGACTACACGAGAGCACAGATACGCAGTATTTT. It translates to CASSRLHESTDTQYF.

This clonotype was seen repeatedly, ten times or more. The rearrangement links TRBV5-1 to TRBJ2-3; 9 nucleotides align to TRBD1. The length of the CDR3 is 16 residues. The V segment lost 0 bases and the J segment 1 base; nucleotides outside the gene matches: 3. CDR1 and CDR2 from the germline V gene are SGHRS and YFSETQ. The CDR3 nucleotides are TGCGCCAGCAGCTTGGACAGGGGGCTGGGCACAGATACGCAGTATTTT. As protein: CASSLDRGLGTDTQYF.

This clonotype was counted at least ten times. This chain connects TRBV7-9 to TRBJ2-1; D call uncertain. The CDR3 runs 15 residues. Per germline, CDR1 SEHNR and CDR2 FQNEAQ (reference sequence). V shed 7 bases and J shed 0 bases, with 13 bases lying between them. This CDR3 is CASTPQATSYNEQFF. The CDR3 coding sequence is TGTGCCAGCACCCCCCAGGCCACCTCCTACAATGAGCAGTTCTTC.

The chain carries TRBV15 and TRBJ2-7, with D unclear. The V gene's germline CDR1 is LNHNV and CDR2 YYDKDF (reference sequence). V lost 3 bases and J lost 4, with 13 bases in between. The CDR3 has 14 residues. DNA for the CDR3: TGTGCCACCAGCAGCCCCGGACCGGAATACGAGCAGTACTTC. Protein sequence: CATSSPGPEYEQYF.

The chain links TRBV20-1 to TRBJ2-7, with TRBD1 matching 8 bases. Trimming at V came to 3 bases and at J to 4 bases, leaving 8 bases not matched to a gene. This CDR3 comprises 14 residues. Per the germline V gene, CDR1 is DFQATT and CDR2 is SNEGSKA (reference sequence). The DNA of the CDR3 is TGCAGTGCTAGTATCCAGGGGGCCAGGTACGAGCAGTACTTC. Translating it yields CSASIQGARYEQYF.

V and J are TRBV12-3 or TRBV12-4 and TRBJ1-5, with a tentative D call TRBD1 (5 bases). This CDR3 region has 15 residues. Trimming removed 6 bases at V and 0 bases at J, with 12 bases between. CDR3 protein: CASSTGRLSNQPQHF. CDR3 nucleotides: TGTGCCAGCAGCACGGGACGGCTTAGCAATCAGCCCCAGCATTTT.

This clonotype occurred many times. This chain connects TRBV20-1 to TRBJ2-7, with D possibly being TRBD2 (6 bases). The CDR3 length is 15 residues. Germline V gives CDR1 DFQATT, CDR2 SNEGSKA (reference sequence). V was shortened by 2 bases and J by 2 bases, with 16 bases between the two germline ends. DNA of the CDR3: TGCAGTGCTAGATCCCAGGGAGGACACGCCTACGAGCAGTACTTC. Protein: CSARSQGGHAYEQYF.

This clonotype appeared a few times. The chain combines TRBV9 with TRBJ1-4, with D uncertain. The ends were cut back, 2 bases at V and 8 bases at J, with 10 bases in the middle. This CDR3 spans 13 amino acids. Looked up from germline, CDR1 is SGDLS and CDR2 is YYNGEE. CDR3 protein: CASSVTSGEKLFF. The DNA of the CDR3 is TGTGCCAGCAGCGTCACTAGCGGGGAAAAACTGTTTTTT. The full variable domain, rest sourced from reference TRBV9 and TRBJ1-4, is DSGVTQTPKHLITATGQRVTLRCSPRSGDLSVYWYQQSLDQGLQFLIQYYNGEERAKGNILERFSAQQFPDLHSELNLSSLELGDSALYFCASSVTSGEKLFFGSGTQLSVL.

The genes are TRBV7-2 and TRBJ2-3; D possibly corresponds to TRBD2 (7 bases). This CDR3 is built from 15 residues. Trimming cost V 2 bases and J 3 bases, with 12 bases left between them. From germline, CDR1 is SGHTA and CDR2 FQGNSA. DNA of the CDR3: TGTGCCAGCAGCTTACGGGGAGGGGGTACAGATACGCAGTATTTT. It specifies CASSLRGGGTDTQYF.

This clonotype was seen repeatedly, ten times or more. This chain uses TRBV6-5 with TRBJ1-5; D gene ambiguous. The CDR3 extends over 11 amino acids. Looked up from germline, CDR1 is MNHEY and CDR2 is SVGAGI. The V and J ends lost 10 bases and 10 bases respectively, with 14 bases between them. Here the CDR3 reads CATQLTSPQHF. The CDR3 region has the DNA TGTGCCACCCAGCTTACATCCCCCCAGCATTTT.

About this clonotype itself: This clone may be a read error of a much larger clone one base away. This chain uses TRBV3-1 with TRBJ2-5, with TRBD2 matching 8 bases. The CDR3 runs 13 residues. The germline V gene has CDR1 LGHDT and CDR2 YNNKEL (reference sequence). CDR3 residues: CACSLRGEGTQYF. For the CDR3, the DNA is TGTGCCTGCAGCCTGCGGGGGGAGGGGACCCAGTACTTC.

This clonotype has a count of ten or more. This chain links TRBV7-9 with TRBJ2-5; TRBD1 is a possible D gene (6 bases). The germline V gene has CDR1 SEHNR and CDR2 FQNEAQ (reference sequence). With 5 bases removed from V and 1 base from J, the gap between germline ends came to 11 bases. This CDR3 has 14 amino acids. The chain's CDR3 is CASSVQGFQETQYF. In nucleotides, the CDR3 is TGTGCCAGCAGCGTACAGGGATTCCAAGAGACCCAGTACTTC. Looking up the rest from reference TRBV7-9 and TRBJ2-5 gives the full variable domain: DTGVSQNPRHKITKRGQNVTFRCDPISEHNRLYWYRQTLGQGPEFLTYFQNEAQLEKSRLLSDRFSAERPKGSFSTLEIQRTEQGDSAMYLCASSVQGFQETQYFGPGTRLLVL.

CDR3 in amino acids: CASSQDRLGGYGYTF. DNA of the CDR3: TGTGCCAGCAGCCAAGATCGCCTCGGCGGCTATGGCTACACCTTC. The rearrangement uses TRBV14 and TRBJ1-2, with no clear D. CDR1 is SGHDN and CDR2 is FVKESK in the germline V gene. This CDR3 is built from 15 residues. V was trimmed by 0 bases and J by 4 bases, leaving 12 bases between them.

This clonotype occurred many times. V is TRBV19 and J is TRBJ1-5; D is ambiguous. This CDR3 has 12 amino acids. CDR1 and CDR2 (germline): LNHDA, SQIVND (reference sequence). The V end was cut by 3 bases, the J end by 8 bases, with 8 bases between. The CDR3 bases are TGTGCCAGTAGTATTCGGCGGGAGCCCCAGCATTTT. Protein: CASSIRREPQHF.

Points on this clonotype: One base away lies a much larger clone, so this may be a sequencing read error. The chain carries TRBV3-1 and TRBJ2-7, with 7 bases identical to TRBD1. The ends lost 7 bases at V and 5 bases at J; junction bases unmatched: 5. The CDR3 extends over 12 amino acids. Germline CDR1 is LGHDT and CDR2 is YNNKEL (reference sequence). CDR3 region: CASNGQDHEQYF. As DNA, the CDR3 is TGTGCCAGCAACGGACAGGACCACGAGCAGTACTTC.

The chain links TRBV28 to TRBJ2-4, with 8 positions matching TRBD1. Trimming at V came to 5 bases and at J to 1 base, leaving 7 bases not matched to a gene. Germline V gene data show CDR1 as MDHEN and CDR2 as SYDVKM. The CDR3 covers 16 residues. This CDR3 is CASSGQGRGAKNIQYF. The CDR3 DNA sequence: TGTGCCAGCAGTGGACAGGGCAGAGGGGCCAAAAACATTCAGTACTTC.

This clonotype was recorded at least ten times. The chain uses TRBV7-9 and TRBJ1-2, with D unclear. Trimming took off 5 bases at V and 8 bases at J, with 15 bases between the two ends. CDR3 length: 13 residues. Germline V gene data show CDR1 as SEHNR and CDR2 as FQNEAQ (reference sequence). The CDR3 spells CASSLATPEGYTF. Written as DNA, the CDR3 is TGTGCCAGCAGCCTGGCCACCCCGGAAGGCTACACCTTC. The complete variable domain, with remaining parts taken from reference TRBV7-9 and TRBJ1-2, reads DTGVSQNPRHKITKRGQNVTFRCDPISEHNRLYWYRQTLGQGPEFLTYFQNEAQLEKSRLLSDRFSAERPKGSFSTLEIQRTEQGDSAMYLCASSLATPEGYTFGSGTRLTVV.

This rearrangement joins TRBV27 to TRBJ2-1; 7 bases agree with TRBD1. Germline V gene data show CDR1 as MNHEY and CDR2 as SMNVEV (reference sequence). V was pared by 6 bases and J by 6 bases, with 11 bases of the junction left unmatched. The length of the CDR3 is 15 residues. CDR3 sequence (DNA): TGTGCCAGCAGGTGGGACAGAAGTTTTCTCAATGAGCAGTTCTTC. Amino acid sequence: CASRWDRSFLNEQFF.

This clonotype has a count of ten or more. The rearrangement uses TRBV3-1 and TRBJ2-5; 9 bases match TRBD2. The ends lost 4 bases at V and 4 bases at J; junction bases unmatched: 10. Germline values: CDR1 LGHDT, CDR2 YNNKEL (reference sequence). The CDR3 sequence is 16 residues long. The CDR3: CASSLVGGGDLETQYF. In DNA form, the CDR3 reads TGTGCCAGCAGCCTTGTCGGCGGGGGGGATCTAGAGACCCAGTACTTC.

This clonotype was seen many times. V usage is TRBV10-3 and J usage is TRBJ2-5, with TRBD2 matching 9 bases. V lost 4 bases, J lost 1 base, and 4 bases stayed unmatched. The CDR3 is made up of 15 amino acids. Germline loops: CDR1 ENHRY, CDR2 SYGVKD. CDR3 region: CAISVSRGGQETQYF. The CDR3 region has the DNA TGTGCCATCAGTGTGTCGCGGGGGGGCCAAGAGACCCAGTACTTC.

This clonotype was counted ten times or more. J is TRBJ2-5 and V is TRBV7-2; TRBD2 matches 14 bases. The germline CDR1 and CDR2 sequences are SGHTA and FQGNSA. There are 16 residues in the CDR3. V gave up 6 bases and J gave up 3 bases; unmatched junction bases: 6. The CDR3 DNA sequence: TGTGCCAGCAGACCCGGACTAGCGGGGGGTAAAGAGACCCAGTACTTC. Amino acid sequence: CASRPGLAGGKETQYF.

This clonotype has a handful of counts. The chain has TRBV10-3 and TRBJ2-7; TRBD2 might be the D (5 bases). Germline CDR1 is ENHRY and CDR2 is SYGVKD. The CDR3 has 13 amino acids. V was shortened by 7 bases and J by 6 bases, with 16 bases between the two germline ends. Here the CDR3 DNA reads TGTGCCATCACGCAACCTGGGAGTAGCGAGCAGTACTTC. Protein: CAITQPGSSEQYF.

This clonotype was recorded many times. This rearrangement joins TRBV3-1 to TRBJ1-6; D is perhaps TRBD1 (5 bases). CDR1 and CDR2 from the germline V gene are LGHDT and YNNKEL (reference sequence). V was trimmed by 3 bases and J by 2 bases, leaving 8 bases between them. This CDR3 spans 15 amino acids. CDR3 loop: CASSHGTTYNSPLHF. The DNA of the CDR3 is TGTGCCAGCAGCCATGGGACTACCTATAATTCACCCCTCCACTTT.

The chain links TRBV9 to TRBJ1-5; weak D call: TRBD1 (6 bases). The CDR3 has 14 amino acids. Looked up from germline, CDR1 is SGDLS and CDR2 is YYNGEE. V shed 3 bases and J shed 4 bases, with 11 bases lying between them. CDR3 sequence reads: CASSAYQGNQPQHF. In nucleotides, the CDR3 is TGTGCCAGCAGCGCATACCAGGGGAATCAGCCCCAGCATTTT.